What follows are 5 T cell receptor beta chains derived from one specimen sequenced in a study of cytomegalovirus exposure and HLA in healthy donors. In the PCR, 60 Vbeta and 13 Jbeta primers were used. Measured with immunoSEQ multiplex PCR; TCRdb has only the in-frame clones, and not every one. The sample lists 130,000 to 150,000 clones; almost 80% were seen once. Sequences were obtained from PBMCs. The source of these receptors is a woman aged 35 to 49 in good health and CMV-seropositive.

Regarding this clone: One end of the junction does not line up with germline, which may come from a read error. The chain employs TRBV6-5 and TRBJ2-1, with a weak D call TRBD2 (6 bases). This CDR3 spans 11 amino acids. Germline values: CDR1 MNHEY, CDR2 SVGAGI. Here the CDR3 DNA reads TGTGCCAGCAGTTACTCCGGGGGTACGGTCTTC. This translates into CASSYSGGTVF.

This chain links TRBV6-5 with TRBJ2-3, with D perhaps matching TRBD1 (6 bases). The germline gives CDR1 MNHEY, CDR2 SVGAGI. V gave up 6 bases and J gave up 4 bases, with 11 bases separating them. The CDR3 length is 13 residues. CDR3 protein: CASSPGVADTQYF. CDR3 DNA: TGTGCCAGCAGCCCAGGGGTCGCAGATACGCAGTATTTT.

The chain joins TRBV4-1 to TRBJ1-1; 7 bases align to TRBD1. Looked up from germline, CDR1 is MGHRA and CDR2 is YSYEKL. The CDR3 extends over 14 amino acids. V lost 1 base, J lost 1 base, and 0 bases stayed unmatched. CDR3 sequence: CASSQGQGNTEAFF. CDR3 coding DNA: TGCGCCAGCAGCCAAGGACAGGGGAACACTGAAGCTTTCTTT.

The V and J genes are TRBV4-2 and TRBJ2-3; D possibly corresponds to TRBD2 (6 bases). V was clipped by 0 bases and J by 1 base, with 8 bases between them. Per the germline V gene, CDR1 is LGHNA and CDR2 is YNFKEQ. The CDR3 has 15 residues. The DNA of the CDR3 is TGTGCCAGCAGCCAAGAGGGGACTGGCACAGATACGCAGTATTTT. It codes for CASSQEGTGTDTQYF.

The CDR3 DNA is TGTGCCAGCAGCGTGGACAGCTACGAGCAGTACTTC. It yields the protein CASSVDSYEQYF. The chain links TRBV11-2 to TRBJ2-7; tentatively, D is TRBD1 (6 bases). V was trimmed by 5 bases and J by 3 bases, leaving 8 bases between them. This CDR3 contains 12 residues. The V gene's germline CDR1 is SGHAT and CDR2 FQNNGV.